Sequencing of this TCR beta chain was carried out in a study of cytomegalovirus exposure and HLA in healthy donors. As for the study in general: Around 80 million unique TCR sequences came from HLA-typed donors in an early release.

Germline CDR1 and CDR2: LNHDA and SQIVND (reference sequence). V lost 3 bases to trimming and J lost 7 bases, with 12 bases between them. The CDR3 is made up of 13 amino acids. Researchers ran the PCR with 60 Vbeta and 13 Jbeta primers. The protocol was immunoSEQ multiplex PCR, while the TCRdb copy is restricted to in-frame clones and leaves out a portion. The table lists 120,000 to 150,000 clones, about 61% of them singletons. Input material: PBMCs. The clonotype comes from a male donor in good health and CMV-seronegative. V usage is TRBV19 and J usage is TRBJ1-1, with TRBD1 as a possible D gene (6 bases). The CDR3, as DNA: TGTGCCAGTAGTATCCCAGGGGAGGGTGAAGCTTTCTTT. Protein product: CASSIPGEGEAFF.